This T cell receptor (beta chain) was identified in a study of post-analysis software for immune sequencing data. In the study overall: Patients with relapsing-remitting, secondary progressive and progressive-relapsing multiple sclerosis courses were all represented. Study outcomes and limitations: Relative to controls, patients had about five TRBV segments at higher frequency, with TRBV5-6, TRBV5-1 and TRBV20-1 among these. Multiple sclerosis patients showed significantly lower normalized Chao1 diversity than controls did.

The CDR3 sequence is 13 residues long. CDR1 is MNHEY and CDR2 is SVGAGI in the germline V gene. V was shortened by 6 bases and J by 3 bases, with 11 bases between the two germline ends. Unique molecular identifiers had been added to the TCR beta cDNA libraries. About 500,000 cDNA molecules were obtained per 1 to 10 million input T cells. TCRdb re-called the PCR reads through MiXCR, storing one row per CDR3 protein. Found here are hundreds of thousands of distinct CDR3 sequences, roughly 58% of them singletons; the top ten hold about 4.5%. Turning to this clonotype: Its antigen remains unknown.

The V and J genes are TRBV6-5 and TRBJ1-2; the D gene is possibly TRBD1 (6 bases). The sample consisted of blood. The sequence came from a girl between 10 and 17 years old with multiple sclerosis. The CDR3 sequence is CASSRGTYYGYTF. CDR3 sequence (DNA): TGTGCCAGCAGCCGGGGGACATACTATGGCTACACCTTC.